These 26 T cell receptor beta chains were all obtained from the same sample, sequenced in a study of blood T cell repertoires in COVID-19. Produced via immunoSEQ multiplex PCR; TCRdb's table is partial and in-frame only. Altogether roughly 250,000 clones are present, approximately 90% being singletons, with the ten largest covering 3% to 4.5%. The sequencing sample was made of peripheral blood. These receptor sequences come from a woman in her thirties or forties with acute or convalescent COVID-19.

The CDR3 sequence: CASSLAAGGHSETQYF. Here the CDR3 DNA reads TGTGCCAGCAGCCTAGCCGCGGGGGGGCACTCAGAGACCCAGTACTTC. The chain couples TRBV6-6 to TRBJ2-5; 9 bases map to TRBD2. V lost 6 bases, J lost 4 bases, and 12 bases stayed unmatched. This CDR3 is 16 amino acids long. The germline V gene encodes CDR1 MNHNY and CDR2 SVGAGI (reference sequence).

J is TRBJ1-2 and V is TRBV13; possibly TRBD1 for D (5 bases). The CDR3 sequence is 15 residues long. CDR1 and CDR2 (germline): PRHDT, FYEKMQ (reference sequence). The V end was cut by 2 bases, the J end by 8 bases, with 18 bases between. The CDR3: CASSLRGREGEGYTF. The DNA of the CDR3 is TGTGCCAGCAGCTTACGCGGCAGGGAAGGGGAAGGCTACACCTTC.

This clone was counted once. The V gene is TRBV13, the J gene TRBJ1-2, with D possibly TRBD1 on 5 matching bases. Germline CDR1 reads PRHDT; CDR2 reads FYEKMQ (reference sequence). CDR3 length: 14 residues. V dropped 0 bases and J dropped 7 bases, with 12 bases sitting between them. The CDR3 DNA is TGTGCCAGCAGCTTAGGCGGGGGGGTTCGTGGCTACACCTTC. It specifies CASSLGGGVRGYTF.

The rearrangement uses TRBV7-2 and TRBJ1-2; D is undetermined. The CDR3 loop spans 16 amino acids. CDR1 SGHTA and CDR2 FQGNSA come from the germline V gene. The V end was cut by 1 base, the J end by 0 bases, with 12 bases between. Written as DNA, the CDR3 is TGTGCCAGCAGCTTAGTAGGCAGGATAGCTAACTATGGCTACACCTTC. This translates into CASSLVGRIANYGYTF.

The chain has TRBV25-1 and TRBJ1-2, with D tentatively TRBD1 (6 bases). V was trimmed by 4 bases and J by 5 bases, leaving 11 bases between them. Germline values: CDR1 MGHDK, CDR2 SYGVNS. The CDR3 sequence is 13 residues long. CDR3 residues: CASSGYTGYGYTF. The CDR3 DNA reads as TGTGCCAGCAGTGGGTATACAGGGTATGGCTACACCTTC.

The genes are TRBV24-1 and TRBJ2-2; no firm D call. Germline V CDR1 and CDR2: KGHDR, SFDVKD. This CDR3 has 15 residues. The V end was cut by 1 base, the J end by 10 bases, with 15 bases between. The CDR3 nucleotides are TGTGCCACCAGTGATTTTAACGGTCCGTCTCCGGAGCTGTTTTTT. Translating gives CATSDFNGPSPELFF.

The chain combines TRBV13 with TRBJ2-3; the D gene is possibly TRBD2 (6 bases). Germline V CDR1 and CDR2: PRHDT, FYEKMQ (reference sequence). V was clipped by 0 bases and J by 5 bases, with 18 bases between them. CDR3 length: 17 residues. The CDR3 sequence is CASSLGRAGLPEDTQYF. The CDR3 DNA sequence: TGTGCCAGCAGCTTAGGACGGGCGGGGCTGCCGGAAGATACGCAGTATTTT.

The CDR3 region has the DNA TGTGCCAGCAGCCTTTCTCAGGGGCAAGAGACCCAGTACTTC. Residues: CASSLSQGQETQYF. This rearrangement joins TRBV3-1 (or the pseudogene TRBV3-2) to TRBJ2-5; possibly TRBD1 for D (6 bases). Germline CDR1 LGHDT, CDR2 YNNKEL (reference sequence). V gave up 4 bases and J gave up 2 bases, with 11 bases separating them. The CDR3 consists of 14 residues.

The chain uses TRBV9 and TRBJ2-1; a possible D gene is TRBD2 (5 bases). The germline CDR1 and CDR2 sequences are SGDLS and YYNGEE. The CDR3 runs to 12 residues. V was cut by 4 bases and J by 8 bases, with 10 bases left in between. The CDR3, as DNA: TGTGCCAGCAGCCCCAGCGGAGATGAGCAGTTCTTC. Translating gives CASSPSGDEQFF.

V gene TRBV3-1 (or the pseudogene TRBV3-2) combines with J gene TRBJ2-2; a weak D match, TRBD2 (5 bases). Trimming cost V 4 bases and J 1 base, with 10 bases left between them. CDR1 is LGHDT, CDR2 YNNKEL, per germline (reference sequence). This CDR3 is 15 amino acids long. The CDR3 region is CASSPGLVNTGELFF. The CDR3 nucleotides are TGTGCCAGCAGCCCGGGGTTAGTGAACACCGGGGAGCTGTTTTTT.

V and J are TRBV5-1 and TRBJ1-1; no clear D. The CDR3 has 16 amino acids. Trimming stripped 2 bases from V and 0 bases from J, with 14 bases between. Germline CDR1 is SGHRS and CDR2 is YFSETQ. As DNA, the CDR3 is TGCGCCAGCAGCTTTGGGCCTACCATCATGAACACTGAAGCTTTCTTT. Amino acids: CASSFGPTIMNTEAFF.

The chain uses TRBV5-4 and TRBJ1-1; 10 bases match TRBD1. After removal of 0 bases from V and 0 bases from J, the junction contained 5 bases not matched to a gene. CDR3 length equals 17 residues. The germline CDR1 and CDR2 sequences are SGHNT and YYREEE (reference sequence). The CDR3 bases are TGTGCCAGCAGCTTGGTGGGGACAGGGGCTTTGAACACTGAAGCTTTCTTT. Protein: CASSLVGTGALNTEAFF.

CDR3 residues: CAISDSGTATDTQYF. The CDR3 DNA reads TGTGCCATCAGTGACTCCGGGACAGCCACAGATACGCAGTATTTT. The chain couples TRBV10-3 to TRBJ2-3; 7 bases align to TRBD1. The CDR3 is made up of 15 amino acids. V lost 3 bases and J lost 2; bases outside the gene matches: 5. Germline CDR1 ENHRY, CDR2 SYGVKD.

For this clone: Different DNA sequences within this sample yield the same CDR3. The V and J genes are TRBV5-1 and TRBJ1-1, with D hard to call. The CDR3 loop spans 14 amino acids. Germline CDR1 SGHRS, CDR2 YFSETQ. Between the trimmed V and J ends, which lost 3 bases and 1 base, there was a span of 10 bases. Here the CDR3 reads CASSSTGGNTEAFF. The CDR3 nucleotides are TGCGCCAGCAGCTCGACTGGTGGGAACACTGAAGCTTTCTTT.

The chain employs TRBV18 and TRBJ2-2; D perhaps matches TRBD1 (6 bases). The CDR3 length is 14 residues. V gave up 2 bases and J gave up 5 bases, with 9 bases separating them. CDR1 is KGHSH and CDR2 is LQKENI in the germline V gene. As DNA, the CDR3 is TGTGCCAGCTCACCAATACAGGGAACCGGGGAGCTGTTTTTT. This sequence encodes CASSPIQGTGELFF.

The V gene is TRBV19, the J gene TRBJ1-3; D unresolved. Germline assignment: CDR1 LNHDA and CDR2 SQIVND (reference sequence). The CDR3 covers 16 residues. V lost 3 bases to trimming and J lost 2 bases, with 14 bases between them. The CDR3 DNA sequence: TGTGCCAGTAGTATCGCTGGTCGGGGAACTGGAAACACCATATATTTT. It encodes CASSIAGRGTGNTIYF.

V usage is TRBV7-2 and J usage is TRBJ1-1, with D maybe TRBD1 (5 bases). The V gene's germline CDR1 is SGHTA and CDR2 FQGNSA. The length of the CDR3 is 16 residues. Deletions cut 4 bases from V and 1 base from J, with 16 bases between. The DNA for the CDR3 is TGTGCCAGCAGCTCACCAGGGCTCGGGAGGAACACTGAAGCTTTCTTT. It is translated as CASSSPGLGRNTEAFF.

This clone came up a few times. V and J are TRBV9 and TRBJ2-1, with 9 bases fitting TRBD2. CDR1 is SGDLS and CDR2 is YYNGEE in the germline V gene. Trimming removed 0 bases from V and 3 bases from J; junction bases left unmatched: 4. The CDR3 has 16 amino acids. Here the CDR3 reads CASSVGTSGYYNEQFF. CDR3 nucleotide sequence: TGTGCCAGCAGCGTAGGAACTAGCGGGTACTACAATGAGCAGTTCTTC.

The J gene is TRBJ2-5, the V gene TRBV5-6, with 9 bases aligning to TRBD2. Looked up from germline, CDR1 is SGHDT and CDR2 is YYEEEE. The trim removed 7 bases at V and 2 bases at J, leaving 3 bases unmatched. The CDR3 contains 13 residues. In DNA form, the CDR3 reads TGTGCCAGCTTGGGACTAGCTCAAGAGACCCAGTACTTC. Translated, it gives CASLGLAQETQYF.

This clone has a single count. The chain is built from TRBV9 and TRBJ1-2, with D tentatively TRBD1 (6 bases). V was clipped by 4 bases and J by 3 bases, with 13 bases between them. This CDR3 has 14 amino acids. Germline CDR1 SGDLS, CDR2 YYNGEE. This CDR3 is CASSPGHPDYGYTF. The CDR3 coding sequence is TGTGCCAGCAGCCCGGGACATCCCGACTATGGCTACACCTTC.

The chain combines TRBV9 with TRBJ1-2, with 7 bases matching TRBD1. V dropped 3 bases and J dropped 4; count of bases not matched to a gene: 6. The CDR3 consists of 14 residues. CDR1 is SGDLS and CDR2 is YYNGEE in the germline V gene. CDR3: CASSGHRGGYGYTF. The CDR3 DNA reads TGTGCCAGCAGCGGACACAGGGGAGGCTATGGCTACACCTTC.

The chain links TRBV18 to TRBJ2-1, with 7 bases matching TRBD2. Trimming took 4 bases from V and 5 from J; bases not matched to a gene: 8. The germline CDR1 and CDR2 sequences are KGHSH and LQKENI. The CDR3 runs to 15 residues. The CDR3 nucleotides read TGTGCCAGCTCACAGTCCGGGACTACCCACAATGAGCAGTTCTTC. Encoded protein: CASSQSGTTHNEQFF.

CDR3 in DNA: TGTGCCAGCAGCTCTGGACTGCGGGCCAATGAGCAGTTCTTC. Amino acid sequence: CASSSGLRANEQFF. The chain couples TRBV7-7 to TRBJ2-1; maybe TRBD2 (5 bases). The CDR3 length is 14 residues. Germline V gives CDR1 SSHAT, CDR2 FNYEAQ (reference sequence). V was cut by 4 bases and J by 6 bases, with 13 bases left in between.

This chain uses TRBV27 with TRBJ2-2; tentative D call: TRBD2 (6 bases). The CDR3 spans 15 residues. V dropped 11 bases and J dropped 4 bases, with 20 bases sitting between them. Germline V gene data show CDR1 as MNHEY and CDR2 as SMNVEV (reference sequence). CDR3 nucleotides: TGTGCCCTAAAACTGGGGGGTCCTTGCACCGGGGAGCTGTTTTTT. Protein product: CALKLGGPCTGELFF.

The J gene is TRBJ2-7, the V gene TRBV5-1, with D perhaps TRBD2 (6 bases). The CDR3 sequence is 15 residues long. Trimming cost V 0 bases and J 8 bases, with 18 bases left between them. CDR1 is SGHRS and CDR2 is YFSETQ in the germline V gene. The CDR3 protein is CASSLAGSQPRKQYV. Here the CDR3 DNA reads TGCGCCAGCAGCTTGGCCGGGAGTCAGCCCCGGAAGCAGTACGTC.

V gene TRBV5-1 combines with J gene TRBJ2-1; TRBD2 agrees at 16 bases. V lost 4 bases, J lost 6 bases, and 13 bases stayed unmatched. The CDR3 spans 19 residues. CDR1 is SGHRS, CDR2 YFSETQ, per germline. CDR3 residues: CASSPRAAGTSGGANEQFF. The CDR3 bases are TGCGCCAGCAGCCCCCGTGCAGCCGGGACTAGCGGGGGGGCCAATGAGCAGTTCTTC.